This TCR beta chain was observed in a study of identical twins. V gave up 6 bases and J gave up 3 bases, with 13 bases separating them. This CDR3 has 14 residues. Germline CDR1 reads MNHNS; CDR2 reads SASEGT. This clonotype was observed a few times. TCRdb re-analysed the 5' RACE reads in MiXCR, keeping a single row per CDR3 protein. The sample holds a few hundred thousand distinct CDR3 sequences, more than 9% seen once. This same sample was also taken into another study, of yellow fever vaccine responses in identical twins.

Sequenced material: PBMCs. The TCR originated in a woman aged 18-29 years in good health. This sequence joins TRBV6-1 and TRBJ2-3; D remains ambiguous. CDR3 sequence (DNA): TGTGCCAGCAGCTCCGCCTGGGTTACAGATACGCAGTATTTT. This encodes CASSSAWVTDTQYF.